These 3 T cell receptor beta chains share one sample of origin, sequenced in a study of cytomegalovirus exposure and HLA in healthy donors. Only in-frame clones appear in the TCRdb table, and some are missing; sequencing was by immunoSEQ multiplex PCR. Of 190,000 or so clones in the sample, about 80% were seen once. The sequenced sample consisted of PBMCs. These receptors all stem from a young woman in good health and CMV-seropositive.

CDR3 loop: CASSIGGLAGEQYF. The CDR3 nucleotides read TGTGCCAGTAGTATTGGGGGACTAGCCGGCGAGCAGTACTTC. The chain combines TRBV19 with TRBJ2-7; 9 positions agree with TRBD2. V dropped 3 bases and J dropped 6; count of bases not matched to a gene: 6. There are 14 residues in the CDR3. CDR1 LNHDA and CDR2 SQIVND come from the germline V gene (reference sequence).

The V call is TRBV5-1, the J call TRBJ1-1, with TRBD1 matching over 7 bases. J gave up 4 bases and V 4 bases, and 10 bases lay outside the gene matches. The germline V gene has CDR1 SGHRS and CDR2 YFSETQ. The CDR3 length is 15 residues. CDR3 DNA sequence: TGCGCCAGCAGCGAGGGCCAAGGGGGCATCACTGAAGCTTTCTTT. Protein product: CASSEGQGGITEAFF. The full variable domain, its missing parts supplied by reference TRBV5-1 and TRBJ1-1, is KAGVTQTPRYLIKTRGQQVTLSCSPISGHRSVSWYQQTPGQGLQFLFEYFSETQRNKGNFPGRFSGRQFSNSRSEMNVSTLELGDSALYLCASSEGQGGITEAFFGQGTRLTVV.

In this sample, this clone turned up once. The V and J genes are TRBV5-6 and TRBJ2-1; 9 nucleotides align to TRBD1. Per germline, CDR1 SGHDT and CDR2 YYEEEE. V trimming: 0 bases; J trimming: 7 bases; junction bases outside the gene matches: 5. The CDR3 length is 15 residues. Written as DNA, the CDR3 is TGTGCCAGCAGCTTGGTAGGACAGGGGACAAATGAGCAGTTCTTC. This translates into CASSLVGQGTNEQFF. Using reference TRBV5-6 and TRBJ2-1 for the parts outside the CDR3, the full variable domain is DAGVTQSPTHLIKTRGQQVTLRCSPKSGHDTVSWYQQALGQGPQFIFQYYEEEERQRGNFPDRFSGHQFPNYSSELNVNALLLGDSALYLCASSLVGQGTNEQFFGPGTRLTVL.